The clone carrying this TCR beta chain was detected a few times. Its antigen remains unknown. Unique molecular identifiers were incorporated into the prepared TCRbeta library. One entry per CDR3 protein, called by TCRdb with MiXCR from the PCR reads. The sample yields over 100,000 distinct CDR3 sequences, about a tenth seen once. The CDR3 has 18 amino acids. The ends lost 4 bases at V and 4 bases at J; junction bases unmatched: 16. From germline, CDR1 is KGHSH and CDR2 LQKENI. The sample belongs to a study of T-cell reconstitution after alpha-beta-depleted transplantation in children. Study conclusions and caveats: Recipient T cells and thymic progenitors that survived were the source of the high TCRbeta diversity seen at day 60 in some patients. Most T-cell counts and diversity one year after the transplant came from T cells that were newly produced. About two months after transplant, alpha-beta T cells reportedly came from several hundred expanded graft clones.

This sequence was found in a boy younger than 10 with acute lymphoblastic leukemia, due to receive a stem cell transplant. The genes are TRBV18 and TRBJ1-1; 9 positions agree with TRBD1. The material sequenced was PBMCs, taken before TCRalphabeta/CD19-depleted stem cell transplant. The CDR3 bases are TGTGCCAGCTCACTTGTGTCTTGGACAGGGGACCTATCCACTGAAGCTTTCTTT. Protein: CASSLVSWTGDLSTEAFF.